The present T cell receptor beta chain was sequenced within a study of graft-versus-host responses after intestinal transplantation. This clone was seen a few times. Co-plated with around 200,000 CFSE-labeled responder cells were around 200,000 irradiated, violet-dye-labeled stimulator cells. This CDR3 region has 14 residues. Trimming stripped 2 bases from V and 7 bases from J, with 11 bases between. Per germline, CDR1 SGHVS and CDR2 FQNEAQ. Method: immunoSEQ multiplex PCR; TCRdb's copy keeps in-frame clones and lacks some. The sample lists approximately 9,000 clones, roughly 30% occurring once. Study observations and caveats: Early post-transplant falls in HvG clones accompanied the peak levels of circulating GvH clones.

V usage is TRBV7-8 and J usage is TRBJ2-2; no clear D. This TCR came from a human patient who received an intestinal transplant. Sequences were derived from alloreactive CD4+ T cells from a mixed lymphocyte reaction culture, sampled before intestinal transplant. Subset noted: CFSE-low proliferating T cells sorted from roughly six-day pre-transplant mixed lymphocyte reaction (GvH or HvG direction). The CDR3 sequence is CASSLWVMGGELFF. In DNA, the CDR3 is TGTGCCAGCAGCTTATGGGTTATGGGCGGGGAGCTGTTTTTT.